This section outlines one TCR beta chain sequence together with its context. Its target is not known. With 0 bases clipped from V and 3 bases from J, the junction kept 11 bases outside the gene matches. From germline, CDR1 is LGHDT and CDR2 YNNKEL (reference sequence). The CDR3 is made up of 18 amino acids. The data were taken from a study of blood T cells in healthy people across ages. Whole-study findings and limits: It was the long-lived donors that had more naive CD4+ cells and higher diversity than aged donors.

A second PCR of about 7 to 12 cycles used a sample-barcoded 5' primer and a J-beta primer mix. Every cDNA molecule carried a tag from a template-switch adaptor bearing 12 random nucleotides. There were at least 2.5 million CDR3-containing paired-end reads obtained from each sample. TCRdb analysed the 5' RACE reads with MiXCR anew, one entry per CDR3 protein. The sample carries a few hundred thousand distinct CDR3 sequences, roughly 27% recorded once. Sequencing was performed on blood. J is TRBJ2-1 and V is TRBV3-1; 7 bases fit TRBD2. The source of this sequence is a woman aged 65 to 85 in good health. CDR3 coding DNA: TGTGCCAGCAGCCAAGATACCTCGGGAGGTTCCCTCTACAATGAGCAGTTCTTC. Translated, it gives CASSQDTSGGSLYNEQFF.